These 10 T cell receptor beta chains originate from one sample sequenced in a study of T-cell reconstitution after alpha-beta-depleted transplantation in children. The study's findings and limits: Fresh T-cell production supplied most of the T-cell counts and diversity seen one year after transplant.

For TCRbeta, the library was prepared with unique molecular identifiers. TCRdb recomputed calls from the PCR reads with MiXCR, one row per CDR3 protein. The sample consists of hundreds of thousands of distinct CDR3 sequences, nearly 8% of them appearing once. No antigen has been identified for these receptors. The source was peripheral blood, collected 360 days after TCRalphabeta/CD19-depleted stem cell transplant. The receptors were sampled from a female patient between 2 and 15 years old who had a stem cell transplant for Fanconi anemia, so the T cells may come from the graft donor.

In its sample, this clonotype was seen many times. V gene TRBV7-2 combines with J gene TRBJ2-1, with TRBD1 identical over 8 bases. Per germline, CDR1 SGHTA and CDR2 FQGNSA. V lost 4 bases, J lost 8 bases, and 10 bases stayed unmatched. The CDR3 runs 15 residues. The DNA of the CDR3 is TGTGCCAGCAGCTATAGGACAGGGATCGGCTATGAGCAGTTCTTC. Protein product: CASSYRTGIGYEQFF. Complete variable domain (other parts from reference TRBV7-2 and TRBJ2-1): GAGVSQSPSNKVTEKGKDVELRCDPISGHTALYWYRQSLGQGLEFLIYFQGNSAPDKSGLPSDRFSAERTGGSVSTLTIQRTQQEDSAVYLCASSYRTGIGYEQFFGPGTRLTVL.

In this sample, this clonotype turned up many times. The J gene is TRBJ2-3, the V gene TRBV6-2 or TRBV6-3, with D hard to call. The V gene lost 3 bases and the J gene lost 7 bases, with 8 bases spanning the gap. This CDR3 has 12 amino acids. Germline V gene lookup returns CDR1 MNHEY and CDR2 SVGEGT. The CDR3: CASSYYVNTQYF. CDR3 nucleotide sequence: TGTGCCAGCAGTTATTACGTCAATACGCAGTATTTT.

This clonotype was observed a few times. The chain employs TRBV20-1 and TRBJ1-2; a possible D gene is TRBD1 (5 bases). CDR1 and CDR2 (germline): DFQATT, SNEGSKA (reference sequence). Trimming took off 3 bases at V and 1 base at J, with 12 bases between the two ends. The CDR3 totals 14 residues. Here the CDR3 reads CSARGGSYNYGYTF. In nucleotides, the CDR3 is TGCAGTGCTAGGGGGGGGAGCTATAACTATGGCTACACCTTC.

This clonotype was picked up many times. This chain uses TRBV4-3 with TRBJ2-7; tentative D call: TRBD1 (5 bases). The CDR3 has 15 amino acids. Per germline, CDR1 LGHNA and CDR2 YSLEER. V gave up 0 bases and J gave up 3 bases, with 12 bases separating them. The CDR3: CASSQEVGRVYEQYF. CDR3 bases: TGCGCCAGCAGCCAAGAGGTAGGCAGGGTCTACGAGCAGTACTTC.

This clonotype came up many times. The V and J genes are TRBV13 and TRBJ1-1, with no clear D. V lost 5 bases, J lost 0 bases, and 7 bases lay in between. From germline, CDR1 is PRHDT and CDR2 FYEKMQ (reference sequence). This CDR3 is built from 13 residues. The CDR3 DNA reads as TGTGCCAGCAGCCAAACTATGAACACTGAAGCTTTCTTT. Translating gives CASSQTMNTEAFF.

This clonotype was detected ten times or more. This rearrangement joins TRBV6-5 to TRBJ2-1, with TRBD2 as a possible D gene (5 bases). The germline V and J ends were trimmed by 2 bases and 10 bases, with 18 bases remaining between them. The CDR3 has 15 amino acids. Germline V gene sequence: CDR1 MNHEY, CDR2 SVGAGI. CDR3 sequence reads: CASSYLREEASEQFF. CDR3 in DNA: TGTGCCAGCAGTTACCTCCGGGAAGAGGCGAGCGAGCAGTTCTTC.

This clonotype was counted ten times or more. The DNA of the CDR3 is TGTGCCAGCACTCGCCTAAGAGATATCCAGTACTTC. This translates into CASTRLRDIQYF. The chain couples TRBV12-3 or TRBV12-4 to TRBJ2-5; no clear D. The length of the CDR3 is 12 residues. Trimming cost V 7 bases and J 10 bases, with 16 bases left between them.

The chain links TRBV18 to TRBJ2-7; D tentatively fits TRBD1 or TRBD2 (5 bases each). There are 15 residues in the CDR3. Germline CDR1 is KGHSH and CDR2 is LQKENI. V was clipped by 4 bases and J by 4 bases, with 17 bases between them. CDR3 in amino acids: CASSRGVSDLYEQYV. CDR3 DNA sequence: TGTGCCAGCTCACGAGGGGTATCCGACTTATACGAGCAGTACGTC.

This clonotype was seen ten or more times. V usage is TRBV28 and J usage is TRBJ2-5; D possibly corresponds to TRBD2 (5 bases). The CDR3 loop spans 17 amino acids. Germline lookup yields CDR1 MDHEN and CDR2 SYDVKM. Between the trimmed V and J ends, which lost 3 bases and 2 bases, there was a span of 19 bases. CDR3 bases: TGTGCCAGCAGTTTCCCCAATTGGCCAGGAGGTCAAGAGACCCAGTACTTC. Its protein is CASSFPNWPGGQETQYF.

Concerning this clonotype: This may be a read error, as it is one base from a much larger clone. V gene TRBV12-3 or TRBV12-4 combines with J gene TRBJ2-7; 9 bases match TRBD2. This CDR3 is built from 16 residues. V trimming: 0 bases; J trimming: 5 bases; junction bases outside the gene matches: 8. CDR3 region: CASSLAGSGGAHEQYF. DNA for the CDR3: TGTGCCAGCAGTTTAGCGGGTAGCGGGGGAGCCCACGAGCAGTACTTC.